A selection of T cell receptor beta chains follows, all from one sample in a study of shared clonotypes between healthy human individuals. Profiling relied on immunoSEQ multiplex PCR, and the TCRdb table lists in-frame clones only, not all of them. The table shows about 2,100,000 clones, with roughly 91% occurring only once. Sequenced material: naive CD8+ T cells from PBMCs. These receptors were obtained from a young man in good health. Some clones in this sample may be carry-over from other donors' samples. CDR3s include the opening cysteine and the closing phenylalanine or tryptophan. Fields, in order: CDR3 length, J gene, D gene, V gene, clone size, CDR3 DNA, CDR3 protein. A D gene is named only where the DNA matches it firmly. Only some rows state a clone size, as once, few, many or a class for expanded clones.

13,TRBJ2-2,.,TRBV14,.,TGTGCCTCCTGGTGGAGAAACACCGGGGAGCTGTTTTTT,CASWWRNTGELFF
13,TRBJ2-7,.,TRBV28,.,TGTGCCAGCAGGCAGGACCTAAGATACGAGCAGTACTTC,CASRQDLRYEQYF
16,TRBJ2-5,.,TRBV11-2,.,TGTGCCAGCAGCTTAGGGGGATGGGTACAGCAAGAGACCCAGTACTTC,CASSLGGWVQQETQYF
15,TRBJ2-7,.,TRBV30,.,TGTGCCTGGAGCGCTCGGGAGTCTTGGGCCTACGAGCAGTACTTC,CAWSARESWAYEQYF
14,TRBJ1-5,TRBD1,TRBV19,once,TGTGCCAGTAGTATCCGGGACAGTGCTCAGCCCCAGCATTTT,CASSIRDSAQPQHF
15,TRBJ1-3,.,TRBV28,.,TGTGCCAGCAGTACCGCCGGGGGGACTGGAAACACCATATATTTT,CASSTAGGTGNTIYF
15,TRBJ2-3,TRBD1,TRBV7-2,.,TGTGCCAGCAGCCCCTGGACAGGGGGCGCAGATACGCAGTATTTT,CASSPWTGGADTQYF
15,TRBJ1-1,.,TRBV7-2,.,TGTGCCAGCAGCCCCTCCGGACTCTTGAACACTGAAGCTTTCTTT,CASSPSGLLNTEAFF
15,TRBJ2-6,.,TRBV6-6,.,TGTGCCAGCAGTTACTCGCCGGAGGGGGCCAACGTCCTGACTTTC,CASSYSPEGANVLTF
15,TRBJ2-1,.,TRBV30,.,TGTGCCTGGAGTGTAACGTGGGAATCTTACAATGAGCAGTTCTTC,CAWSVTWESYNEQFF
11,TRBJ2-1,.,TRBV10-3,.,TGTGCCATCGGGCCGGGGGATGAGCAGTTCTTC,CAIGPGDEQFF
19,TRBJ2-1,TRBD2,TRBV7-9,.,TGTGCCAGCAGCTCAAGTTTCAAACCGGGACTAGATTCCTACAATGAGCAGTTCTTC,CASSSSFKPGLDSYNEQFF
17,TRBJ2-2,TRBD2,TRBV7-2,once,TGTGCCAGCAGCTCGAACGGGGGGTTTTTGGTCACCGGGGAGCTGTTTTTT,CASSSNGGFLVTGELFF
14,TRBJ1-2,TRBD1,TRBV27,once,TGTGCCAGCGGACCAATACAGGGGAACTATGGCTACACCTTC,CASGPIQGNYGYTF
16,TRBJ2-1,TRBD2,TRBV27,once,TGTGCCAGCAGTGCATCGGGACTAGCGGGAGTAAAGGAGCAGTTCTTC,CASSASGLAGVKEQFF
16,TRBJ2-1,TRBD2,TRBV7-6,.,TGTGCCAGCAGCTTAGGGACTAGCGGGTTCTACAATGAGCAGTTCTTC,CASSLGTSGFYNEQFF
14,TRBJ1-5,TRBD1,TRBV27,.,TGTGCCAGCAGTAAGACAGGGGGAAATCAGCCCCAGCATTTT,CASSKTGGNQPQHF
15,TRBJ2-2,.,TRBV5-4,.,TGTGCCAGCAGCCCCCCGCCGCCTAACACCGGGGAGCTGTTTTTT,CASSPPPPNTGELFF
15,TRBJ1-2,TRBD1,TRBV27,.,TGTGCCAGCAGTTTAAGGGGGACAGGGAACTATGGCTACACCTTC,CASSLRGTGNYGYTF
15,TRBJ2-3,TRBD2,TRBV29-1,.,TGCAGCGTTGAGGGGCTAGCGGGAGTTCCGGATACGCAGTATTTT,CSVEGLAGVPDTQYF
15,TRBJ2-7,.,TRBV9,.,TGTGCCAGCAGCGTAGGTTGGACAGCCTCCTACGAGCAGTACTTC,CASSVGWTASYEQYF
20,TRBJ2-7,.,TRBV7-2,.,TGTGCCAGCAGCTTAGCCCTGACTGGTTGGCGAGAGGGAGACTCCCACGAGCAGTACTTC,CASSLALTGWREGDSHEQYF
13,TRBJ2-5,.,TRBV7-9,.,TGTGCCAGCAGCCTAGACAGTCAAGAGACCCAGTACTTC,CASSLDSQETQYF